The TCR beta chain under discussion was sequenced for a study of graft-versus-host responses after intestinal transplantation. Study as a whole: Recipients across the board were started on anti-thymocyte globulin induction, then kept on tacrolimus and steroids for around three years. Study-wide results and limits: Early post-transplant HvG declines were associated with peak circulating GvH clone levels.

Concerning this clone itself: The target antigen is unknown.

Method: immunoSEQ multiplex PCR; TCRdb's copy keeps in-frame clones and lacks some. In the table there are about 82,000 clones, 75% to 95% of which are singletons. CDR1 LNHDA and CDR2 SQIVND come from the germline V gene (reference sequence). CDR3 length: 17 amino acids. The trim removed 2 bases at V and 6 bases at J, leaving 9 bases unmatched. Sequenced here: unstimulated CD4+ T cells sorted from spleen or lymph node cells, sampled before intestinal transplant. The J gene is TRBJ2-2, the V gene TRBV19, with 10 bases fitting TRBD2. This clonotype was obtained from a human donor who received an intestinal transplant. The chain's CDR3 is CASSISAGGLRSGELFF. CDR3 DNA sequence: TGTGCCAGTAGTATATCAGCGGGGGGGCTGCGGTCCGGGGAGCTGTTTTTT.